The 26 T cell receptor beta chains below all came from one sample that was sequenced in a study of T cell responses to AZD1222 COVID-19 vaccine. TCRdb's copy holds only in-frame clones and misses some; the assay was immunoSEQ multiplex PCR. The table lists roughly 120,000 clones, 70% to 90% of them singletons. The specimen comprised peripheral blood, sampled 28 days after the second AZD1222 dose. These receptors all stem from an adult who received the AZD1222 COVID-19 vaccine.

The rearrangement uses TRBV5-1 and TRBJ1-1, with 7 bases aligning to TRBD1. Germline loops: CDR1 SGHRS, CDR2 YFSETQ. V gave up 6 bases and J gave up 2 bases; unmatched junction bases: 10. This CDR3 spans 15 amino acids. In DNA form, the CDR3 reads TGCGCCAGCACCCCGAGGGAGGGGGCTAACACTGAAGCTTTCTTT. Its translation is CASTPREGANTEAFF.

The chain combines TRBV7-2 with TRBJ2-1; D is undetermined. Germline loops: CDR1 SGHTA, CDR2 FQGNSA. This CDR3 has 12 residues. Trimming shortened V by 4 bases and J by 6 bases, and 7 bases separated the two germline ends. The CDR3 DNA reads as TGTGCCAGCAGCTGGAACAGCAATGAGCAGTTCTTC. Its protein is CASSWNSNEQFF.

This chain uses TRBV15 with TRBJ1-2; 12 bases align to TRBD1. Germline lookup yields CDR1 LNHNV and CDR2 YYDKDF (reference sequence). The CDR3 covers 17 residues. Trimming took 0 bases from V and 8 from J; bases not matched to a gene: 10. The CDR3 sequence: CATSRDEGQGAVGGYTF. CDR3 coding DNA: TGTGCCACCAGCAGAGATGAGGGACAGGGGGCGGTTGGAGGCTACACCTTC.

The chain uses TRBV7-8 and TRBJ1-1; D is ambiguous. The CDR3 totals 12 residues. Trimming left V 5 bases short and J 11 bases short, with 15 bases between. The V gene's germline CDR1 is SGHVS and CDR2 FQNEAQ. The CDR3 region is CASSLGVLGAFF. CDR3 nucleotides: TGTGCCAGCAGCCTGGGTGTTTTAGGGGCTTTCTTT.

The V call is TRBV7-9, the J call TRBJ1-2; possibly TRBD1 for D (5 bases). Germline V gene sequence: CDR1 SEHNR, CDR2 FQNEAQ (reference sequence). The V and J ends lost 5 bases and 3 bases respectively, with 10 bases between them. CDR3 length equals 13 residues. DNA for the CDR3: TGTGCCAGCAGCCTCAGGGAAGACTATGGCTACACCTTC. It yields the protein CASSLREDYGYTF. The complete variable domain, with remaining parts taken from reference TRBV7-9 and TRBJ1-2, reads DTGVSQNPRHKITKRGQNVTFRCDPISEHNRLYWYRQTLGQGPEFLTYFQNEAQLEKSRLLSDRFSAERPKGSFSTLEIQRTEQGDSAMYLCASSLREDYGYTFGSGTRLTVV.

V and J are TRBV4-1 and TRBJ1-5, with 8 bases lining up with TRBD1. This CDR3 is 15 amino acids long. V gave up 4 bases and J gave up 6 bases; unmatched junction bases: 8. Germline CDR1 is MGHRA and CDR2 is YSYEKL. DNA of the CDR3: TGCGCCAGCAGCCCAACGATACAGGGGGGTCAGCCCCAGCATTTT. It encodes CASSPTIQGGQPQHF.

The rearrangement uses TRBV5-1 and TRBJ1-6; 11 bases match TRBD1. V trimming: 0 bases; J trimming: 8 bases; junction bases outside the gene matches: 4. The CDR3 sequence is 16 residues long. Germline loops: CDR1 SGHRS, CDR2 YFSETQ. CDR3 protein: CASSLGTGGADSPLHF. The DNA for the CDR3 is TGCGCCAGCAGCTTGGGGACAGGGGGCGCGGATTCACCCCTCCACTTT.

The chain links TRBV25-1 to TRBJ2-5; no definite D call. Trimming stripped 3 bases from V and 4 bases from J, with 18 bases between. From germline, CDR1 is MGHDK and CDR2 SYGVNS. This CDR3 is 16 amino acids long. CDR3 amino acids: CASSDSPGLRRETQYF. CDR3 nucleotide sequence: TGTGCCAGCAGTGATAGCCCGGGCTTAAGGAGAGAGACCCAGTACTTC.

Here the CDR3 reads CASSQDHGTAFGNTIYF. CDR3 in DNA: TGCGCCAGCAGCCAAGATCACGGAACAGCCTTTGGAAACACCATATATTTT. The V and J genes are TRBV4-3 and TRBJ1-3; D gene ambiguous. The CDR3 is 17 amino acids. Per the germline V gene, CDR1 is LGHNA and CDR2 is YSLEER. The ends were cut back, 0 bases at V and 3 bases at J, with 15 bases in the middle.

The J gene is TRBJ1-2, the V gene TRBV5-4, with TRBD1 matching over 8 bases. Germline V gene lookup returns CDR1 SGHNT and CDR2 YYREEE (reference sequence). The CDR3 totals 15 residues. The V and J ends lost 3 bases and 5 bases, in that order; junction bases with no gene match: 9. The CDR3 here is CASSWSQGAKYGYTF. As DNA, the CDR3 is TGTGCCAGCAGCTGGAGTCAGGGGGCGAAATATGGCTACACCTTC.

The gene calls are TRBV7-9 and TRBJ1-3, with no clear D. CDR1 SEHNR and CDR2 FQNEAQ come from the germline V gene (reference sequence). V was shortened by 5 bases and J by 0 bases, with 17 bases between the two germline ends. This CDR3 comprises 17 residues. The CDR3 spells CASSLSNPRASGNTIYF. The CDR3 DNA is TGTGCCAGCAGCCTCTCAAACCCGAGGGCCTCTGGAAACACCATATATTTT. Combining the CDR3 with reference TRBV7-9 and TRBJ1-3 gives the whole variable domain DTGVSQNPRHKITKRGQNVTFRCDPISEHNRLYWYRQTLGQGPEFLTYFQNEAQLEKSRLLSDRFSAERPKGSFSTLEIQRTEQGDSAMYLCASSLSNPRASGNTIYFGEGSWLTVV.

On this clone: A much more abundant neighbour one base away suggests this may be a read error. This rearrangement joins TRBV7-8 to TRBJ1-3; D call uncertain. The germline CDR1 and CDR2 sequences are SGHVS and FQNEAQ. The CDR3 has 12 residues. Trimming left V 5 bases short and J 0 bases short, with 2 bases between. CDR3 loop: CASSPSGNTIYF. The CDR3 DNA reads TGTGCCAGCAGCCCCTCTGGAAACACCATATATTTT.

This chain connects TRBV19 to TRBJ1-4; D is unresolved. V was shortened by 3 bases and J by 2 bases, with 10 bases between the two germline ends. In germline, CDR1 is LNHDA, CDR2 SQIVND (reference sequence). The CDR3 is made up of 15 amino acids. This CDR3 is CASSIIRATNEKLFF. The CDR3 DNA follows: TGTGCCAGTAGTATCATAAGGGCTACTAATGAAAAACTGTTTTTT. Variable domain in full (rest from reference TRBV19 and TRBJ1-4): DGGITQSPKYLFRKEGQNVTLSCEQNLNHDAMYWYRQDPGQGLRLIYYSQIVNDFQKGDIAEGYSVSREKKESFPLTVTSAQKNPTAFYLCASSIIRATNEKLFFGSGTQLSVL.

The V gene is TRBV5-8, the J gene TRBJ2-5; D possibly uses TRBD1 or TRBD2 (5 bases each). V lost 4 bases, J lost 3 bases, and 10 bases lay in between. Germline V CDR1 and CDR2: SGHTS, YDEGEE. The CDR3 covers 13 residues. CDR3 coding DNA: TGTGCCAGCAGCCCGGTGGGGGAAGAGACCCAGTACTTC. Translated: CASSPVGEETQYF. The whole variable domain, remainder taken from reference TRBV5-8 and TRBJ2-5, is EAGVTQSPTHLIKTRGQQATLRCSPISGHTSVYWYQQALGLGLQFLLWYDEGEERNRGNFPPRFSGRQFPNYSSELNVNALELEDSALYLCASSPVGEETQYFGPGTRLLVL.

This chain connects TRBV28 to TRBJ1-2; weak D call: TRBD1 (5 bases). There are 14 residues in the CDR3. CDR1 MDHEN and CDR2 SYDVKM come from the germline V gene. V was cut by 2 bases and J by 4 bases, with 11 bases left in between. DNA for the CDR3: TGTGCCAGCAGTTTAACCGGGGGACGCTATGGCTACACCTTC. It encodes CASSLTGGRYGYTF.

This chain connects TRBV27 to TRBJ2-5, with 8 bases matching TRBD2. Germline lookup yields CDR1 MNHEY and CDR2 SMNVEV (reference sequence). The CDR3 totals 17 residues. The ends lost 0 bases at V and 3 bases at J; junction bases unmatched: 9. CDR3 region: CASSLSFLVSGEETQYF. In DNA form, the CDR3 reads TGTGCCAGCAGTTTATCTTTTTTGGTTAGCGGGGAAGAGACCCAGTACTTC.

This chain connects TRBV6-5 to TRBJ1-3, with 8 bases identical to TRBD1. The CDR3 runs to 14 residues. Germline V CDR1 and CDR2: MNHEY, SVGAGI. Trimming removed 8 bases from V and 3 bases from J; junction bases left unmatched: 6. The CDR3 sequence is CASQTGAGGNTIYF. In nucleotides, the CDR3 is TGTGCCAGCCAGACAGGGGCGGGTGGAAACACCATATATTTT.

The rearrangement uses TRBV7-3 and TRBJ2-1, with a possible D match to TRBD2 (7 bases). The CDR3 runs 15 residues. The germline CDR1 and CDR2 sequences are SGHTA and FQGTGA. V shed 5 bases and J shed 5 bases, with 16 bases lying between them. CDR3 bases: TGTGCCAGCAGCCCGGGCGGGGGCGCACACAATGAGCAGTTCTTC. The encoded protein is CASSPGGGAHNEQFF.

V and J are TRBV9 and TRBJ1-6, with a possible D match to TRBD1 (5 bases). CDR1 SGDLS and CDR2 YYNGEE come from the germline V gene. This CDR3 has 16 amino acids. V lost 0 bases and J lost 11, with 18 bases in between. The CDR3 nucleotides read TGTGCCAGCAGCGTAGGTGAGGGCTCCTTGGGGGCACCCCTCCACTTT. This encodes CASSVGEGSLGAPLHF.

Here the CDR3 reads CATSSAALTGGSRGYTF. In DNA, the CDR3 is TGTGCCACCAGCAGTGCAGCTTTGACAGGGGGCTCTAGGGGCTACACCTTC. This sequence joins TRBV15 and TRBJ1-2; 10 nucleotides agree with TRBD1. CDR3 length: 17 amino acids. Germline V gene sequence: CDR1 LNHNV, CDR2 YYDKDF (reference sequence). The ends lost 3 bases at V and 8 bases at J; junction bases unmatched: 15.

The chain links TRBV10-3 to TRBJ1-1; no definite D call. Trimming removed 6 bases from V and 1 base from J, with 9 bases in between. Germline CDR1 reads ENHRY; CDR2 reads SYGVKD. The CDR3 loop spans 13 amino acids. The CDR3: CAISGRANTEAFF. The CDR3 DNA is TGTGCCATCAGCGGGCGGGCGAACACTGAAGCTTTCTTT.

This chain joins TRBV4-1 and TRBJ2-7; 9 bases fit TRBD1. The V gene's germline CDR1 is MGHRA and CDR2 YSYEKL. The V gene end was trimmed by 2 bases and the J gene end by 2 bases; junction bases not matched to a gene: 7. This CDR3 region has 16 residues. CDR3 sequence reads: CASSQKPGQGTYEQYF. The CDR3, as DNA: TGCGCCAGCAGCCAAAAACCGGGACAGGGAACCTACGAGCAGTACTTC.

This chain joins TRBV5-4 and TRBJ2-6; 9 bases agree with TRBD1. The CDR3 loop spans 17 amino acids. Germline V gives CDR1 SGHNT, CDR2 YYREEE (reference sequence). V lost 4 bases to trimming and J lost 1 base; unmatched junction nucleotides: 6. The CDR3 DNA sequence: TGTGCCAGCAGCCCTGGACAGGGGTCGTCTGGGGCCAACGTCCTGACTTTC. Translation: CASSPGQGSSGANVLTF.

This rearrangement joins TRBV5-6 to TRBJ1-2; D is undetermined. The CDR3 has 14 residues. Germline V gives CDR1 SGHDT, CDR2 YYEEEE. Trimming left V 1 base short and J 0 bases short, with 7 bases between. CDR3 loop: CASSLTVPNYGYTF. DNA for the CDR3: TGTGCCAGCAGCTTGACTGTACCTAACTATGGCTACACCTTC.

The V call is TRBV29-1, the J call TRBJ2-2; D remains unclear. Trimming removed 3 bases from V and 2 bases from J, with 10 bases in between. The CDR3 loop spans 14 amino acids. Per germline, CDR1 SQVTM and CDR2 ANQGSEA. CDR3 in amino acids: CSVDGLSNTGELFF. The CDR3 coding sequence is TGCAGCGTTGACGGGCTGAGTAACACCGGGGAGCTGTTTTTT.

This clone was seen once. Written as DNA, the CDR3 is TGTGCCAGCATGGTCCAGACCGCGCAGTATTTT. It yields the protein CASMVQTAQYF. This chain links TRBV2 with TRBJ2-3, with D unresolved. The CDR3 consists of 11 residues. V shed 7 bases and J shed 10 bases, with 12 bases lying between them. Germline values: CDR1 SNHLY, CDR2 FYNNEI. The whole variable domain, filled in from reference TRBV2 and TRBJ2-3, reads EPEVTQTPSHQVTQMGQEVILRCVPISNHLYFYWYRQILGQKVEFLVSFYNNEISEKSEIFDDQFSVERPDGSNFTLKIRSTKLEDSAMYFCASMVQTAQYFGPGTRLTVL.